A single sample gave rise to the 23 T cell receptor beta chains below, sequenced in a study of human T cells and chemical hapten exposure. Noted time point: pre-sensitization, week 0. Treatment noted: therapeutic diphenylcyclopropenone sensitization with weekly scalp DPC. Each CDR3 protein gets one entry after TCRdb re-called the RACE reads with MiXCR. The table shows approximately 260,000 distinct CDR3 sequences, with roughly 8.9% occurring only once. The input for sequencing was whole blood, taken in connection with sensitization to the hapten diphenylcyclopropenone (DPC). The source of these receptors is a woman in her 40s with alopecia areata. Some clones in this sample may be carry-over from other donors' samples.

In this sample, this clonotype turned up a few times. This chain uses TRBV6-2 or TRBV6-3 with TRBJ2-7; D tentatively fits TRBD1 or TRBD2 (5 bases each). In germline, CDR1 is MNHEY, CDR2 SVGEGT. Trimming pared 6 bases from V and 2 bases from J, leaving 23 bases between. The CDR3 is 17 amino acids. The CDR3 DNA reads as TGTGCCAGCAGCCACCCTAACACCGGGACCCACACCTACGAGCAGTACTTC. Translated, it gives CASSHPNTGTHTYEQYF.

This clonotype was recorded at least ten times. The chain recombines TRBV2 with TRBJ1-6; weak D call: TRBD1 (5 bases). The germline CDR1 and CDR2 sequences are SNHLY and FYNNEI. The CDR3 runs 13 residues. V was cut by 8 bases and J by 9 bases, with 14 bases left in between. The CDR3: CASLQGWSSPLHF. CDR3 coding DNA: TGTGCCAGCTTGCAGGGTTGGAGTTCACCCCTCCACTTT.

In its sample, this clonotype was seen many times. V and J are TRBV18 and TRBJ1-3; D gene unclear. The V end lost 6 bases, the J end lost 0 bases, and 15 bases lay between the germline ends. This CDR3 contains 16 residues. Looked up from germline, CDR1 is KGHSH and CDR2 is LQKENI. The CDR3 sequence is CASSPVDGSSGNTIYF. In DNA form, the CDR3 reads TGTGCCAGCTCCCCGGTAGACGGAAGCTCTGGAAACACCATATATTTT.

This clonotype has a count of ten or more. The rearrangement uses TRBV5-1 and TRBJ2-1; TRBD2 agrees at 8 bases. The germline V gene has CDR1 SGHRS and CDR2 YFSETQ. The CDR3 totals 15 residues. Germline trimming cut 4 bases from V and 3 bases from J; bases unmatched to any gene: 6. The CDR3 loop reads CASSTGSGNYNEQFF. For the CDR3, the DNA is TGCGCCAGCAGCACGGGTAGCGGGAACTACAATGAGCAGTTCTTC. Looking up the rest from reference TRBV5-1 and TRBJ2-1 gives the full variable domain: KAGVTQTPRYLIKTRGQQVTLSCSPISGHRSVSWYQQTPGQGLQFLFEYFSETQRNKGNFPGRFSGRQFSNSRSEMNVSTLELGDSALYLCASSTGSGNYNEQFFGPGTRLTVL.

The genes are TRBV7-2 and TRBJ1-5; 7 nucleotides align to TRBD1. Germline V CDR1 and CDR2: SGHTA, FQGNSA. This CDR3 is built from 15 residues. J was trimmed by 0 bases and V by 5 bases; bases with no gene match: 4. For the CDR3, the DNA is TGTGCCAGCAGCAAAGGGACAGATAGCAATCAGCCCCAGCATTTT. It is translated as CASSKGTDSNQPQHF.

The rearrangement links TRBV7-2 to TRBJ1-5, with D uncertain. Trimming removed 4 bases at V and 5 bases at J, with 12 bases between. Per the germline V gene, CDR1 is SGHTA and CDR2 is FQGNSA. The CDR3 sequence is 14 residues long. The CDR3 DNA reads as TGTGCCAGCAGCTCCGCCGACTCCGATCAGCCCCAGCATTTT. Protein product: CASSSADSDQPQHF. Variable domain in full (rest from reference TRBV7-2 and TRBJ1-5): GAGVSQSPSNKVTEKGKDVELRCDPISGHTALYWYRQSLGQGLEFLIYFQGNSAPDKSGLPSDRFSAERTGGSVSTLTIQRTQQEDSAVYLCASSSADSDQPQHFGDGTRLSIL.

This clonotype was recorded many times. This rearrangement joins TRBV7-2 to TRBJ2-6, with D possibly being TRBD2 (6 bases). V dropped 5 bases and J dropped 0 bases, with 8 bases sitting between them. CDR3 length: 15 amino acids. Germline CDR1 and CDR2: SGHTA and FQGNSA. In nucleotides, the CDR3 is TGTGCCAGCAGCCGAGCGGGCTCTGGGGCCAACGTCCTGACTTTC. This codes for CASSRAGSGANVLTF.

The table lists this clonotype with many counts. V gene TRBV28 combines with J gene TRBJ1-2; TRBD1 agrees at 9 bases. The junction had 10 bases not matched to a gene; V was cut back by 6 bases and J by 8 bases. Germline CDR1 and CDR2: MDHEN and SYDVKM. The CDR3 contains 14 residues. Written as DNA, the CDR3 is TGTGCCAGCAGATCCCGGGACAGGGTTGGAGGCTACACCTTC. The encoded protein is CASRSRDRVGGYTF.

This chain joins TRBV10-3 and TRBJ2-3; no definite D call. The germline gives CDR1 ENHRY, CDR2 SYGVKD. V was trimmed by 6 bases and J by 1 base, leaving 5 bases between them. The CDR3 has 12 residues. Here the CDR3 reads CAISDRTDTQYF. CDR3 sequence (DNA): TGTGCCATCAGCGATCGCACAGATACGCAGTATTTT.

This clonotype was observed a few times. V and J are TRBV7-6 and TRBJ1-1; no clear D. CDR3 length: 14 residues. Deletions cut 5 bases from V and 3 bases from J, with 13 bases between. Germline V gene sequence: CDR1 SGHVS, CDR2 FNYEAQ. CDR3 nucleotide sequence: TGTGCCAGCAGCCTCGGCCCTACCCACACTGAAGCTTTCTTT. Translation gives CASSLGPTHTEAFF. Variable domain in full (rest from reference TRBV7-6 and TRBJ1-1): GAGVSQSPRYKVTKRGQDVALRCDPISGHVSLYWYRQALGQGPEFLTYFNYEAQQDKSGLPNDRFSAERPEGSISTLTIQRTEQRDSAMYRCASSLGPTHTEAFFGQGTRLTVV.

In this sample, this clonotype turned up a few times. The V call is TRBV20-1, the J call TRBJ1-2; tentative D call: TRBD1 (6 bases). Germline CDR1 DFQATT, CDR2 SNEGSKA (reference sequence). The CDR3 is 15 residues long. V gave up 1 base and J gave up 5 bases, with 17 bases separating them. The CDR3 loop reads CSARASTGSRYGYTF. The CDR3 DNA reads as TGCAGTGCTAGAGCCTCGACAGGCTCAAGATATGGCTACACCTTC.

The table lists this clonotype with a few counts. The V gene is TRBV6-2 or TRBV6-3, the J gene TRBJ1-5; D gene ambiguous. The CDR3 totals 15 residues. V was clipped by 2 bases and J by 10 bases, with 18 bases between them. CDR1 is MNHEY, CDR2 SVGEGT, per germline. CDR3 nucleotides: TGTGCCAGCAGTTACACACCCGGGGATCCATTTCCCCAGCATTTT. It is translated as CASSYTPGDPFPQHF.

In its sample, this clonotype was seen many times. The chain links TRBV5-1 to TRBJ2-3; 8 nucleotides align to TRBD2. V trimming: 3 bases; J trimming: 0 bases; junction bases outside the gene matches: 6. Germline CDR1 is SGHRS and CDR2 is YFSETQ. The CDR3 has 16 residues. The CDR3 DNA reads as TGCGCCAGCAGCTCGAAAGCGGGAGAGAGCACAGATACGCAGTATTTT. Amino acids: CASSSKAGESTDTQYF.

The sample holds many counts of this clonotype. The gene calls are TRBV6-5 and TRBJ2-3; D ambiguous. Germline CDR1 MNHEY, CDR2 SVGAGI. The CDR3 totals 12 residues. Trimming took off 2 bases at V and 4 bases at J, with 4 bases between the two ends. CDR3 DNA: TGTGCCAGCAGTTACCCCCCAGATACGCAGTATTTT. This gives the protein CASSYPPDTQYF.

This rearrangement joins TRBV10-3 to TRBJ2-5; TRBD2 is a possible D gene (5 bases). V was shortened by 0 bases and J by 5 bases, with 7 bases between the two germline ends. Germline CDR1 reads ENHRY; CDR2 reads SYGVKD. The CDR3 is made up of 13 amino acids. The CDR3 bases are TGTGCCATCAGTGAGTCCTTAGCGGAGACCCAGTACTTC. This sequence encodes CAISESLAETQYF.

This sequence joins TRBV28 and TRBJ2-7; the D gene is possibly TRBD2 (5 bases). CDR1 and CDR2 from the germline V gene are MDHEN and SYDVKM. V was pared by 5 bases and J by 7 bases, with 21 bases between. The CDR3 is made up of 15 amino acids. This chain's CDR3 is CASSTGGLPVGEQYF. In DNA, the CDR3 is TGTGCCAGCAGTACTGGAGGACTTCCCGTGGGGGAGCAGTACTTC.

This clonotype was detected only a few times. The V and J genes are TRBV6-2 or TRBV6-3 and TRBJ2-7; TRBD2 matches 7 bases. This CDR3 is built from 14 residues. Trimming removed 6 bases from V and 2 bases from J; junction bases left unmatched: 7. The germline V gene encodes CDR1 MNHEY and CDR2 SVGEGT. CDR3 region: CASRTSFGAYEQYF. CDR3 coding DNA: TGTGCCAGCAGGACTAGCTTTGGGGCCTACGAGCAGTACTTC.

This clonotype was counted ten times or more. The J gene is TRBJ2-3, the V gene TRBV28; 10 bases map to TRBD2. V lost 4 bases to trimming and J lost 2 bases; unmatched junction nucleotides: 6. The CDR3 is made up of 16 amino acids. CDR1 is MDHEN, CDR2 SYDVKM, per germline. CDR3 nucleotides: TGTGCCAGCAGTTCGATAGCGGGAGGTTTCACAGATACGCAGTATTTT. Translating it yields CASSSIAGGFTDTQYF.

This chain links TRBV6-6 with TRBJ1-6; no clear D. V was shortened by 6 bases and J by 4 bases, with 7 bases between the two germline ends. The CDR3 covers 13 residues. Germline CDR1 and CDR2: MNHNY and SVGAGI (reference sequence). This chain's CDR3 is CASSATYNSPLHF. CDR3 DNA: TGTGCCAGCAGCGCCACTTATAATTCACCCCTCCACTTT.

This clonotype was seen a handful of times. V is TRBV18 and J is TRBJ1-2, with D possibly matching TRBD1 (6 bases). Between the trimmed V and J ends, which lost 3 bases and 2 bases, there was a span of 10 bases. This CDR3 contains 14 residues. Per the germline V gene, CDR1 is KGHSH and CDR2 is LQKENI. The CDR3 DNA reads TGTGCCAGCTCACCTGGGGACACCAACTATGGCTACACCTTC. It encodes CASSPGDTNYGYTF.

This clonotype has at least ten counts. The genes are TRBV7-8 and TRBJ2-1; D gene uncertain. With 5 bases removed from V and 8 bases from J, the gap between germline ends came to 13 bases. Germline V gene data show CDR1 as SGHVS and CDR2 as FQNEAQ. The CDR3 totals 13 residues. The CDR3 bases are TGTGCCAGCAGCCCAGCAGGTGTCCATGAGCAGTTCTTC. Its translation: CASSPAGVHEQFF.

This clonotype was recorded at least ten times. The chain links TRBV20-1 to TRBJ2-7; possibly TRBD2 for D (6 bases). The CDR3 spans 13 residues. V was shortened by 4 bases and J by 4 bases, with 14 bases between the two germline ends. Germline V gene sequence: CDR1 DFQATT, CDR2 SNEGSKA (reference sequence). The CDR3 loop reads CSAIRDSSYEQYF. The DNA for the CDR3 is TGCAGTGCTATCCGGGACTCTTCATACGAGCAGTACTTC.

The table lists this clonotype with many counts. This sequence joins TRBV12-3 or TRBV12-4 and TRBJ1-3; D not certain. V shed 6 bases and J shed 1 base, with 4 bases lying between them. The CDR3 totals 12 residues. The DNA for the CDR3 is TGTGCCAGCAGCTTATCTGGAAACACCATATATTTT. The encoded protein is CASSLSGNTIYF.